These 18 T cell receptor beta chains share one sample of origin, sequenced in a study of graft-versus-host responses after intestinal transplantation. Sequencing used immunoSEQ multiplex PCR; TCRdb keeps in-frame clones, though not all of them. The top ten hold more than 0.095% of the sample, which has tens of thousands of clones, 91% seen once. Their recognized antigens are unknown. The source material was unstimulated CD4+ T cells sorted from spleen or lymph node cells, sampled before intestinal transplant. Receptors originate from a human donor who received an intestinal transplant.

As concerns this clone: The same CDR3 arises from other DNA sequences in this sample as well. The gene calls are TRBV18 and TRBJ1-1; 8 nucleotides line up with TRBD1. Germline V lookup: CDR1 KGHSH, CDR2 LQKENI. V gave up 3 bases and J gave up 5 bases; unmatched junction bases: 5. The CDR3 contains 14 residues. CDR3 protein: CASSPGTGGTEAFF. CDR3 nucleotide sequence: TGTGCCAGCTCACCGGGGACAGGCGGAACTGAAGCTTTCTTT.

This clone has only a few counts. This chain joins TRBV4-3 and TRBJ2-4, with TRBD2 as a possible D gene (6 bases). The V end lost 3 bases, the J end lost 9 bases, and 9 bases lay between the germline ends. The CDR3 is 12 amino acids. The germline CDR1 and CDR2 sequences are LGHNA and YSLEER. The CDR3: CASSHPGGIQYF. CDR3 DNA: TGCGCCAGCAGCCACCCCGGGGGCATTCAGTACTTC.

The rearrangement links TRBV7-8 to TRBJ1-4; 7 bases match TRBD1. This CDR3 has 15 residues. CDR1 and CDR2 from the germline V gene are SGHVS and FQNEAQ. After removal of 4 bases from V and 14 bases from J, the junction contained 16 bases not matched to a gene. The CDR3 nucleotides read TGTGCCAGCAGCTCGACCGGCTGGACAGGAGATCAGCTGTTTTTT. Translated: CASSSTGWTGDQLFF.

The genes are TRBV5-1 and TRBJ1-2; 8 bases agree with TRBD1. The CDR3 sequence is 17 residues long. Trimming at V came to 3 bases and at J to 4 bases, leaving 14 bases not matched to a gene. The germline CDR1 and CDR2 sequences are SGHRS and YFSETQ. CDR3 sequence: CASSYTPTGATSYGYTF. CDR3 DNA sequence: TGCGCCAGCAGCTACACACCGACAGGGGCAACTTCCTATGGCTACACCTTC.

This chain connects TRBV5-1 to TRBJ1-2; D is unclear. With 0 bases removed from V and 4 bases from J, the gap between germline ends came to 10 bases. Germline V lookup: CDR1 SGHRS, CDR2 YFSETQ. This CDR3 has 14 residues. The CDR3 is CASSLDDGGYGYTF. CDR3 coding DNA: TGCGCCAGCAGCTTGGACGATGGAGGCTATGGCTACACCTTC.

J is TRBJ1-6 and V is TRBV6-5, with TRBD1 as a possible D gene (5 bases). The V end lost 2 bases, the J end lost 6 bases, and 11 bases lay between the germline ends. Germline assignment: CDR1 MNHEY and CDR2 SVGAGI. The CDR3 has 15 residues. The CDR3 reads CASSYRTPRNSPLHF. The DNA for the CDR3 is TGTGCCAGCAGTTACCGGACACCCCGTAATTCACCCCTCCACTTT.

This clone was seen once. This rearrangement joins TRBV7-2 to TRBJ1-1; maybe TRBD1 (6 bases). This CDR3 contains 13 residues. Per the germline V gene, CDR1 is SGHTA and CDR2 is FQGNSA. V lost 5 bases and J 0 bases, leaving 7 bases between the germline ends. In DNA form, the CDR3 reads TGTGCCAGCAGCCGGACAGTGAACACTGAAGCTTTCTTT. Residues: CASSRTVNTEAFF.

The chain carries TRBV2 and TRBJ2-5; 14 bases fit TRBD2. Germline V gene data show CDR1 as SNHLY and CDR2 as FYNNEI. J lost 3 bases, V lost 5 bases, and 17 bases had no gene match. The CDR3 contains 20 residues. The CDR3 DNA follows: TGTGCCAGCAGTTTTCTTACTACAGGACTAGCGGGGGGCCGGAAAGAGACCCAGTACTTC. It yields the protein CASSFLTTGLAGGRKETQYF.

This sequence joins TRBV5-1 and TRBJ2-3; D is unclear. Germline CDR1 SGHRS, CDR2 YFSETQ. The CDR3 length is 11 residues. The V end lost 2 bases, the J end lost 5 bases, and 3 bases lay between the germline ends. CDR3 nucleotides: TGCGCCAGCAGCTTCAGAGATACGCAGTATTTT. It translates to CASSFRDTQYF.

V and J are TRBV5-1 and TRBJ1-1; 8 nucleotides match TRBD1. Per germline, CDR1 SGHRS and CDR2 YFSETQ. J lost 7 bases, V lost 4 bases, and 6 bases had no gene match. This CDR3 is 13 amino acids long. The CDR3 reads CASSDGQGVEAFF. The CDR3 DNA reads TGCGCCAGCAGCGACGGACAGGGCGTTGAAGCTTTCTTT.

V gene TRBV2 combines with J gene TRBJ1-1, with 8 bases matching TRBD1. There are 14 residues in the CDR3. The trim removed 2 bases at V and 4 bases at J, leaving 3 bases unmatched. Germline CDR1 reads SNHLY; CDR2 reads FYNNEI. The CDR3 nucleotides are TGTGCCAGCAGTGAAAGGACAGGGAGCACTGAAGCTTTCTTT. Translating it yields CASSERTGSTEAFF.

The chain combines TRBV5-4 with TRBJ1-1; maybe TRBD1 (6 bases). The CDR3 extends over 15 amino acids. CDR1 is SGHNT and CDR2 is YYREEE in the germline V gene (reference sequence). Between the trimmed V and J ends, which lost 3 bases and 2 bases, there was a span of 14 bases. Written as DNA, the CDR3 is TGTGCCAGCAGCTCGGTAGCAGGGGCTAACACTGAAGCTTTCTTT. Its translation is CASSSVAGANTEAFF.

V gene TRBV27 combines with J gene TRBJ1-2; tentative D call: TRBD1 (5 bases). In germline, CDR1 is MNHEY, CDR2 SMNVEV (reference sequence). V lost 2 bases, J lost 4 bases, and 11 bases lay in between. CDR3 size: 14 residues. The CDR3 loop reads CASSLGRVGYGYTF. As DNA, the CDR3 is TGTGCCAGCAGTTTAGGCAGGGTAGGCTATGGCTACACCTTC.

This chain links TRBV5-1 with TRBJ1-2; D is unresolved. The CDR3 has 13 residues. CDR1 is SGHRS and CDR2 is YFSETQ in the germline V gene. Trimming pared 2 bases from V and 2 bases from J, leaving 7 bases between. Here the CDR3 DNA reads TGCGCCAGCAGCTTTTACGAGAACTATGGCTACACCTTC. Protein product: CASSFYENYGYTF.

In this sample, this clone turned up once. The chain employs TRBV7-6 and TRBJ2-5; 16 bases are shared with TRBD2. From germline, CDR1 is SGHVS and CDR2 FNYEAQ. V was pared by 5 bases and J by 3 bases, with 3 bases of the junction left unmatched. CDR3 size: 16 residues. The chain's CDR3 is CASSEGTSGGEETQYF. CDR3 DNA: TGTGCCAGCAGCGAAGGGACTAGCGGGGGGGAAGAGACCCAGTACTTC.

The chain is built from TRBV9 and TRBJ2-3, with 13 bases lining up with TRBD2. The CDR3 totals 16 residues. Germline trimming cut 4 bases from V and 6 bases from J; bases unmatched to any gene: 8. The germline V gene encodes CDR1 SGDLS and CDR2 YYNGEE. DNA for the CDR3: TGTGCCAGCAGCACTCGGACTAGCGGGGGCATCGATACGCAGTATTTT. Its translation: CASSTRTSGGIDTQYF.

This chain connects TRBV19 to TRBJ2-3, with D unclear. CDR1 is LNHDA, CDR2 SQIVND, per germline (reference sequence). This CDR3 comprises 11 residues. With 3 bases removed from V and 6 bases from J, the gap between germline ends came to 4 bases. This chain's CDR3 is CASSMSDTQYF. The CDR3 DNA sequence: TGTGCCAGTAGTATGTCTGATACGCAGTATTTT.

The genes are TRBV18 and TRBJ1-1; 7 bases fit TRBD1. The V gene end was trimmed by 6 bases and the J gene end by 0 bases; junction bases not matched to a gene: 4. Germline V gene sequence: CDR1 KGHSH, CDR2 LQKENI. The CDR3 is 14 amino acids. The CDR3 DNA is TGTGCCAGCTCCCAGACAGGGATGAACACTGAAGCTTTCTTT. Protein sequence: CASSQTGMNTEAFF.